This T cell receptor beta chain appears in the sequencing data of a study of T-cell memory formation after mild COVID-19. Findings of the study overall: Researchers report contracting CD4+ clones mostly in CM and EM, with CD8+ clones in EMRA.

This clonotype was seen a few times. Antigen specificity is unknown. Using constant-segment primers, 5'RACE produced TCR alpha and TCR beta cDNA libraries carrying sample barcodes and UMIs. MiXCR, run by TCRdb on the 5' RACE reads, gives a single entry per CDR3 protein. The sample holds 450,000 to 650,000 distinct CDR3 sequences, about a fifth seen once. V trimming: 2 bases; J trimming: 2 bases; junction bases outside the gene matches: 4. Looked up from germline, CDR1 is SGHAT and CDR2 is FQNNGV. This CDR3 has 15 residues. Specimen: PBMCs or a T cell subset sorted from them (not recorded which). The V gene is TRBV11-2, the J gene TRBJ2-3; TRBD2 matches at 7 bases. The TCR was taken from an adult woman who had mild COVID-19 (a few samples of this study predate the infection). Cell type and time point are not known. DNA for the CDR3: TGTGCCAGCAGCTTATACCTAGCGGACACAGATACGCAGTATTTT. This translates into CASSLYLADTDTQYF.